The 24 T cell receptor beta chains below were found in one sample sequenced in a study of T cell responses to AZD1222 COVID-19 vaccine. TCRdb keeps only in-frame clones here, not all; method: immunoSEQ multiplex PCR. The profile shows under 150,000 clones, about 79% of them singletons. The source material was peripheral blood, sampled 28 days after the second AZD1222 dose. These receptors came from an adult who received the AZD1222 COVID-19 vaccine.

The chain carries TRBV15 and TRBJ2-2; the match to TRBD2 covers 7 bases. CDR1 LNHNV and CDR2 YYDKDF come from the germline V gene (reference sequence). This CDR3 contains 14 residues. J was trimmed by 1 base and V by 8 bases; bases with no gene match: 4. In nucleotides, the CDR3 is TGTGCCACCGGCGGGGAGGGGAACACCGGGGAGCTGTTTTTT. Its protein is CATGGEGNTGELFF. The variable domain in full, completed from reference TRBV15 and TRBJ2-2, reads DAMVIQNPRYQVTQFGKPVTLSCSQTLNHNVMYWYQQKSSQAPKLLFHYYDKDFNNEADTPDNFQSRRPNTSFCFLDIRSPGLGDTAMYLCATGGEGNTGELFFGEGSRLTVL.

The chain links TRBV24-1 to TRBJ1-5; D may be TRBD1 (6 bases). CDR1 is KGHDR and CDR2 is SFDVKD in the germline V gene. Trimming took off 4 bases at V and 3 bases at J, with 18 bases between the two ends. The CDR3 totals 17 residues. CDR3 sequence: CATSDPSGGPDNQPQHF. CDR3 bases: TGTGCCACCAGTGACCCATCCGGGGGGCCAGACAATCAGCCCCAGCATTTT.

This clone has more than one count but fewer than ten. V is TRBV25-1 and J is TRBJ1-4, with D hard to call. Germline CDR1 is MGHDK and CDR2 is SYGVNS. Deletions cut 3 bases from V and 7 bases from J, with 12 bases between. CDR3 length equals 14 residues. CDR3 protein: CASSDHRGGEKLFF. CDR3 nucleotides: TGTGCCAGCAGTGATCATCGCGGCGGTGAAAAACTGTTTTTT.

This clone showed up just a few times. This chain's CDR3 is CASMAGQEVNGYTF. In DNA, the CDR3 is TGTGCCAGCATGGCAGGACAGGAGGTGAATGGCTACACCTTC. This chain joins TRBV6-5 and TRBJ1-2; 7 positions agree with TRBD1. V lost 7 bases, J lost 6 bases, and 11 bases stayed unmatched. The CDR3 length is 14 residues. Germline lookup yields CDR1 MNHEY and CDR2 SVGAGI.

The chain is built from TRBV5-4 and TRBJ2-2; D not certain. Trimming took off 3 bases at V and 6 bases at J, with 12 bases between the two ends. The germline gives CDR1 SGHNT, CDR2 YYREEE (reference sequence). CDR3 length: 14 amino acids. CDR3 amino acids: CASSYPGDSGELFF. The CDR3 DNA reads TGTGCCAGCAGCTATCCCGGAGACTCCGGGGAGCTGTTTTTT.

This clone was seen once. The chain recombines TRBV28 with TRBJ1-1, with unresolved D. Germline loops: CDR1 MDHEN, CDR2 SYDVKM. Trimming left V 4 bases short and J 4 bases short, with 7 bases between. The CDR3 covers 12 residues. CDR3 sequence (DNA): TGTGCCAGCAGTTCATTAGGCACTGAAGCTTTCTTT. Its translation: CASSSLGTEAFF.

The rearrangement joins TRBV7-9 to TRBJ2-2; weak D call: TRBD1 (5 bases). In germline, CDR1 is SEHNR, CDR2 FQNEAQ (reference sequence). This CDR3 has 15 amino acids. Between the trimmed V and J ends, which lost 5 bases and 6 bases, there was a span of 16 bases. The CDR3 here is CASSPRIQAAGELFF. CDR3 DNA: TGTGCCAGCAGCCCTAGGATACAGGCAGCCGGGGAGCTGTTTTTT. Full variable domain (remainder filled in from reference TRBV7-9 and TRBJ2-2): DTGVSQNPRHKITKRGQNVTFRCDPISEHNRLYWYRQTLGQGPEFLTYFQNEAQLEKSRLLSDRFSAERPKGSFSTLEIQRTEQGDSAMYLCASSPRIQAAGELFFGEGSRLTVL.

Comment on this clone: The junction does not match germline at one end; this may be a read error. The J gene is TRBJ2-3, the V gene TRBV29-1; no reliable D call. The CDR3 is 11 residues long. The germline V gene has CDR1 SQVTM and CDR2 ANQGSEA. As DNA, the CDR3 is TGCAGCTTTGATTCTGTTAATACGCAGTATTTT. The encoded protein is CSFDSVNTQYF.

The gene calls are TRBV4-1 and TRBJ2-3; D is unresolved. The CDR3 contains 13 residues. Germline V CDR1 and CDR2: MGHRA, YSYEKL. V lost 0 bases and J lost 6, with 7 bases in between. CDR3 sequence (DNA): TGCGCCAGCAGCCAAGAGCCCGGGGATACGCAGTATTTT. Translating gives CASSQEPGDTQYF.

The chain recombines TRBV4-2 with TRBJ1-3; D ambiguous. Looked up from germline, CDR1 is LGHNA and CDR2 is YNFKEQ. Trimming left V 2 bases short and J 0 bases short, with 11 bases between. CDR3 size: 16 residues. CDR3 nucleotide sequence: TGTGCCAGCAGCCAAAATCGGGCCGACTCTGGAAACACCATATATTTT. Translated, it gives CASSQNRADSGNTIYF.

The rearrangement links TRBV6-2 or TRBV6-3 to TRBJ2-1; weak D call: TRBD2 (5 bases). Germline V CDR1 and CDR2: MNHEY, SVGEGT. V shed 2 bases and J shed 4 bases, with 9 bases lying between them. This CDR3 comprises 14 residues. The DNA of the CDR3 is TGTGCCAGCAGTTACGGTTCGGGGTACAATGAGCAGTTCTTC. Protein sequence: CASSYGSGYNEQFF.

The chain combines TRBV19 with TRBJ2-7, with TRBD1 identical over 7 bases. There are 14 residues in the CDR3. The germline gives CDR1 LNHDA, CDR2 SQIVND (reference sequence). J gave up 1 base and V 1 base, and 1 base lay outside the gene matches. The CDR3 is CASSIGTGSYEQYF. DNA of the CDR3: TGTGCCAGTAGTATAGGGACAGGTTCCTACGAGCAGTACTTC.

The genes are TRBV6-5 and TRBJ1-6, with D maybe TRBD1 (6 bases). V was trimmed by 6 bases and J by 8 bases, leaving 14 bases between them. CDR3 length: 14 amino acids. Germline CDR1 is MNHEY and CDR2 is SVGAGI. In DNA, the CDR3 is TGTGCCAGCAGATTGGACAGATTATATTCACCCCTCCACTTT. Translating gives CASRLDRLYSPLHF.

The chain uses TRBV6-5 and TRBJ1-1; D gene uncertain. Looked up from germline, CDR1 is MNHEY and CDR2 is SVGAGI. V was pared by 2 bases and J by 4 bases, with 8 bases between. This CDR3 has 13 residues. The chain's CDR3 is CASSYRITTEAFF. The CDR3 coding sequence is TGTGCCAGCAGTTACCGAATCACCACTGAAGCTTTCTTT.

The gene calls are TRBV7-9 and TRBJ2-7; D not certain. Germline lookup yields CDR1 SEHNR and CDR2 FQNEAQ (reference sequence). This CDR3 comprises 14 residues. V lost 1 base and J lost 1, with 8 bases in between. CDR3 region: CASSLVFGSYEQYF. CDR3 in DNA: TGTGCCAGCAGCTTAGTGTTCGGTTCCTACGAGCAGTACTTC. Combining the CDR3 with reference TRBV7-9 and TRBJ2-7 gives the whole variable domain DTGVSQNPRHKITKRGQNVTFRCDPISEHNRLYWYRQTLGQGPEFLTYFQNEAQLEKSRLLSDRFSAERPKGSFSTLEIQRTEQGDSAMYLCASSLVFGSYEQYFGPGTRLTVT.

This chain connects TRBV6-6 to TRBJ1-1; D ambiguous. Per the germline V gene, CDR1 is MNHNY and CDR2 is SVGAGI (reference sequence). Trimming pared 5 bases from V and 0 bases from J, leaving 10 bases between. The CDR3 contains 14 residues. CDR3 sequence: CASSGPGLNTEAFF. The CDR3 nucleotides read TGTGCCAGCAGTGGCCCGGGGTTGAACACTGAAGCTTTCTTT.

The chain couples TRBV4-1 to TRBJ1-3; no definite D call. CDR3 length equals 15 residues. The V gene lost 0 bases and the J gene lost 2 bases, with 8 bases spanning the gap. The germline CDR1 and CDR2 sequences are MGHRA and YSYEKL. As DNA, the CDR3 is TGCGCCAGCAGCCAAGATCGGAATGCTGGAAACACCATATATTTT. Protein product: CASSQDRNAGNTIYF.

The chain uses TRBV15 and TRBJ1-1; no definite D call. Between the trimmed V and J ends, which lost 1 base and 0 bases, there was a span of 15 bases. Germline V lookup: CDR1 LNHNV, CDR2 YYDKDF (reference sequence). The CDR3 runs to 17 residues. The CDR3 loop reads CATSRGHRFGVNTEAFF. The CDR3 coding sequence is TGTGCCACCAGCAGAGGTCACCGGTTTGGGGTGAACACTGAAGCTTTCTTT.

The rearrangement uses TRBV6-5 and TRBJ1-1; D is undetermined. Trimming removed 0 bases from V and 4 bases from J, with 9 bases in between. Germline CDR1 reads MNHEY; CDR2 reads SVGAGI. This CDR3 has 14 amino acids. CDR3 sequence (DNA): TGTGCCAGCAGTTACTCGACGGCGGGCACTGAAGCTTTCTTT. Translation: CASSYSTAGTEAFF.

The chain recombines TRBV28 with TRBJ1-5; D gene ambiguous. From germline, CDR1 is MDHEN and CDR2 SYDVKM. The CDR3 spans 16 residues. The V and J ends lost 5 bases and 4 bases respectively, with 18 bases between them. This CDR3 is CASSDTVTGGNQPQHF. The CDR3 DNA is TGTGCCAGCAGTGACACGGTGACGGGCGGGAATCAGCCCCAGCATTTT. The full variable domain, in which reference TRBV28 and TRBJ1-5 provide the parts outside the CDR3, is DVKVTQSSRYLVKRTGEKVFLECVQDMDHENMFWYRQDPGLGLRLIYFSYDVKMKEKGDIPEGYSVSREKKERFSLILESASTNQTSMYLCASSDTVTGGNQPQHFGDGTRLSIL.

The CDR3 protein is CASSIPSGGMEEQYF. In nucleotides, the CDR3 is TGTGCCAGTAGTATCCCTAGCGGGGGAATGGAAGAGCAGTACTTC. The V call is TRBV19, the J call TRBJ2-7, with 10 bases lining up with TRBD2. With 3 bases clipped from V and 7 bases from J, the junction kept 9 bases outside the gene matches. Germline CDR1 and CDR2: LNHDA and SQIVND (reference sequence). There are 15 residues in the CDR3.

The chain has TRBV5-1 and TRBJ2-5; TRBD2 might be the D (5 bases). This CDR3 has 13 residues. V lost 2 bases and J 1 base, leaving 6 bases between the germline ends. Germline V CDR1 and CDR2: SGHRS, YFSETQ. CDR3 loop: CASSFGVQETQYF. DNA for the CDR3: TGCGCCAGCAGCTTCGGGGTCCAAGAGACCCAGTACTTC.

This clone was counted once. CDR3 residues: CSVGLGWDQPQHF. DNA of the CDR3: TGCAGCGTTGGGCTGGGATGGGATCAGCCCCAGCATTTT. This sequence joins TRBV29-1 and TRBJ1-5, with D uncertain. Trimming stripped 4 bases from V and 5 bases from J, with 12 bases between. In germline, CDR1 is SQVTM, CDR2 ANQGSEA. CDR3 length: 13 amino acids.

V and J are TRBV11-2 and TRBJ2-3, with D possibly matching TRBD2 (5 bases). The CDR3 spans 16 residues. The ends were cut back, 1 base at V and 4 bases at J, with 15 bases in the middle. In germline, CDR1 is SGHAT, CDR2 FQNNGV. For the CDR3, the DNA is TGTGCCAGCAGCTTAGCGCCCGGGGTTACCGCAGATACGCAGTATTTT. This codes for CASSLAPGVTADTQYF.